A selection of T cell receptor beta chains follows, all from one sample in a study of neurological immune-mediated disorders. TCRdb reprocessed the 5' RACE reads with MiXCR, giving one entry per CDR3 protein. The table shows roughly 100,000 distinct CDR3 sequences, with 10% to 11% occurring only once. The sample consisted of PBMCs. The receptor source for this set is a female donor with HTLV-1-associated myelopathy (HAM/TSP). CDR3s leave out the opening cysteine and the closing phenylalanine or tryptophan. Expanded clones are given a class, and other clones once, few, many or no size at all.

clone_size: .; j_call: TRBJ1-1; v_call: TRBV10-2; cdr3_aa: ASSEGGPHNTEAF
clone_size: many; j_call: TRBJ2-7; v_call: TRBV9; cdr3_aa: ASSVEEVSYEQY
clone_size: many; j_call: TRBJ2-3; v_call: TRBV12-3/TRBV12-4; cdr3_aa: ASSPRGVTSTDTQY
clone_size: .; j_call: TRBJ2-4; v_call: TRBV20-1; cdr3_aa: SASTKNIQY
clone_size: many; j_call: TRBJ2-7; v_call: TRBV11-2; cdr3_aa: ASSLALNRGKEQY
clone_size: many; j_call: TRBJ1-5; v_call: TRBV24-1; cdr3_aa: ATSEAGQEYNQPQH
clone_size: few; j_call: TRBJ2-7; v_call: TRBV19; cdr3_aa: ASSNLAGYEQY
clone_size: many; j_call: TRBJ1-1; v_call: TRBV7-2; cdr3_aa: ASSLVLIGTEAF
clone_size: many; j_call: TRBJ1-2; v_call: TRBV12-3/TRBV12-4; cdr3_aa: ASSYQGNYGYT
clone_size: many; j_call: TRBJ2-3; v_call: TRBV4-1; cdr3_aa: ASSLDRTSGGTDTQY
clone_size: many; j_call: TRBJ2-1; v_call: TRBV10-3; cdr3_aa: AISETGDFYNEQF
clone_size: .; j_call: TRBJ1-2; v_call: TRBV6-1; cdr3_aa: ASSVERQGFYGYT
clone_size: many; j_call: TRBJ2-1; v_call: TRBV20-1; cdr3_aa: SARTRGDEQF
clone_size: many; j_call: TRBJ2-1; v_call: TRBV10-3; cdr3_aa: AISRRTGYLEDNEQF
clone_size: many; j_call: TRBJ1-3; v_call: TRBV14; cdr3_aa: ASSLGQGAHTIY
clone_size: many; j_call: TRBJ2-2; v_call: TRBV5-1; cdr3_aa: ASSLGLAGGTGELF
clone_size: many; j_call: TRBJ2-4; v_call: TRBV20-1; cdr3_aa: SARDWASGGLAKNIQY
clone_size: many; j_call: TRBJ2-2; v_call: TRBV5-1; cdr3_aa: ASGNENTGELF
clone_size: many; j_call: TRBJ1-1; v_call: TRBV5-1; cdr3_aa: ASSFGDTEAF
clone_size: many; j_call: TRBJ1-5; v_call: TRBV29-1; cdr3_aa: SVEVSDNQPQH
clone_size: .; j_call: TRBJ2-2; v_call: TRBV3-1; cdr3_aa: ASNQGRGTNTWELF
clone_size: many; j_call: TRBJ2-4; v_call: TRBV15; cdr3_aa: ATSRGGTENIQY
clone_size: many; j_call: TRBJ1-5; v_call: TRBV20-1; cdr3_aa: SARARGQGGGQPQH
clone_size: many; j_call: TRBJ2-3; v_call: TRBV28; cdr3_aa: ASSKRDFGTDTQY
clone_size: many; j_call: TRBJ2-1; v_call: TRBV5-1; cdr3_aa: ASSLIQGTYNEQF
clone_size: many; j_call: TRBJ1-2; v_call: TRBV20-1; cdr3_aa: SRMPPGQGGGYT
clone_size: .; j_call: TRBJ2-3; v_call: TRBV7-9; cdr3_aa: ASSYAGRDTQY
clone_size: .; j_call: TRBJ2-5; v_call: TRBV5-1; cdr3_aa: ASSTGQGQETQY
clone_size: few; j_call: TRBJ2-1; v_call: TRBV5-1; cdr3_aa: ASSLILDYNEQF
clone_size: few; j_call: TRBJ2-2; v_call: TRBV19; cdr3_aa: ASRRGGSNTGELF
clone_size: many; j_call: TRBJ2-1; v_call: TRBV7-9; cdr3_aa: ASSFPTKGRDEQF
clone_size: many; j_call: TRBJ2-1; v_call: TRBV5-1; cdr3_aa: ASSTGTSGGGDEQF
clone_size: many; j_call: TRBJ2-3; v_call: TRBV5-1; cdr3_aa: ASSLAGLAGGQDTQY
clone_size: many; j_call: TRBJ2-1; v_call: TRBV5-1; cdr3_aa: ASSLSGGGDEQF
clone_size: many; j_call: TRBJ2-6; v_call: TRBV20-1; cdr3_aa: SAYGGTGANVLT
clone_size: many; j_call: TRBJ2-1; v_call: TRBV12-3/TRBV12-4; cdr3_aa: ASSLTRVEQF
clone_size: many; j_call: TRBJ2-7; v_call: TRBV5-1; cdr3_aa: ASKRSGTGEEQY
clone_size: .; j_call: TRBJ2-3; v_call: TRBV20-1; cdr3_aa: SAAPSGGSDTQY
clone_size: many; j_call: TRBJ2-7; v_call: TRBV4-1; cdr3_aa: ASSQAAGTDYEQY
clone_size: once; j_call: TRBJ1-2; v_call: TRBV20-1; cdr3_aa: SAIIRQGPSNYGYT
clone_size: many; j_call: TRBJ2-7; v_call: TRBV5-1; cdr3_aa: ASSGDYGSSYEQY
clone_size: .; j_call: TRBJ2-2; v_call: TRBV5-1; cdr3_aa: ASSFTGINTGELF
clone_size: many; j_call: TRBJ2-3; v_call: TRBV20-1; cdr3_aa: SAFGGSTDTQY
clone_size: .; j_call: TRBJ2-6; v_call: TRBV5-1; cdr3_aa: ASSWGAGVNVLT
clone_size: many; j_call: TRBJ2-3; v_call: TRBV20-1; cdr3_aa: SAELAGDTDTQY
clone_size: many; j_call: TRBJ2-7; v_call: TRBV3-1; cdr3_aa: ASSHRSGFYEQY
clone_size: many; j_call: TRBJ2-2; v_call: TRBV9; cdr3_aa: ASSATSGAYTGELF
clone_size: .; j_call: TRBJ1-1; v_call: TRBV4-2; cdr3_aa: ASSPRRGGNTEAF
clone_size: many; j_call: TRBJ1-2; v_call: TRBV12-3/TRBV12-4; cdr3_aa: ASSRGGYT
clone_size: many; j_call: TRBJ2-7; v_call: TRBV27; cdr3_aa: ASSFSIEGAGEQY